This T cell receptor beta chain was recovered during a study of CD8 T cells in Susac syndrome. Germline CDR1 is LGHDT and CDR2 is YNNKEL (reference sequence). With 6 bases removed from V and 4 bases from J, the gap between germline ends came to 12 bases. The CDR3 sequence is 14 residues long. RNA amounts of roughly 0.5 to 1 ug underwent reverse transcription with random hexamers. TCRdb reanalysed the immunoSEQ multiplex PCR reads using MiXCR and keeps one entry per CDR3 protein. The sample yields 70,000 or so distinct CDR3 sequences, around 93% seen once. This TCR derives from a human donor in good health. The chain carries TRBV3-1 and TRBJ2-2, with D tentatively TRBD2 (5 bases). The specimen was CD8+ T cells from PBMCs. The CDR3 sequence: CASSPRRITGELFF. The CDR3 region has the DNA TGTGCCAGCAGTCCCCGGAGGATCACCGGGGAGCTGTTTTTT.